This record concerns one T cell receptor (beta chain) sequence. The antigen remains unidentified. Produced via immunoSEQ multiplex PCR; TCRdb's table is partial and in-frame only. The sample contains 70,000 or so clones, 84% of which appear only once. This sample is part of a study of graft-versus-host responses after intestinal transplantation. Study-level findings and limits: GvH clones detected in recipient marrow included some appearing first in ileum or blood.

The ends were cut back, 1 base at V and 4 bases at J, with 10 bases in the middle. The V gene's germline CDR1 is KGHSH and CDR2 LQKENI. The CDR3 sequence is 14 residues long. Sequenced here: unstimulated CD4+ T cells sorted from spleen or lymph node cells, sampled before transplant. J is TRBJ1-2 and V is TRBV18, with TRBD1 as a possible D gene (5 bases). This clonotype was sampled from a human donor who was the organ donor for an intestinal transplant. CDR3 amino acids: CASSPLGGSYGYTF. Here the CDR3 DNA reads TGTGCCAGCTCACCACTTGGGGGGAGCTATGGCTACACCTTC.